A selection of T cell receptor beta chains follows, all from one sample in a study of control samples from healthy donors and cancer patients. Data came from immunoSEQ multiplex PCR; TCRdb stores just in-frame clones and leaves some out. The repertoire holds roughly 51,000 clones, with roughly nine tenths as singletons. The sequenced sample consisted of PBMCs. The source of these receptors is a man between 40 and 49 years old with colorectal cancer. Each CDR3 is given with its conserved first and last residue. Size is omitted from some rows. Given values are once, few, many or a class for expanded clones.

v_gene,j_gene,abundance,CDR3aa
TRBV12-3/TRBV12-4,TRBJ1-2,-,CASRTGYYGYTF
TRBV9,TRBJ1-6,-,CASSLRLYNSPLHF
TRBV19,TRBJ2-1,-,CASSFGPQTDEQFF
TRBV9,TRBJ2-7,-,CASSVDGETYEQYF
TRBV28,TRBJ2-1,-,CASSLPGTSAVNEQFF
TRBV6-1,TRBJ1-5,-,CASSAQGGYSNQPQHF
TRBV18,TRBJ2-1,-,CASSPDGRRGFF
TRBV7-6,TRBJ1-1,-,CASSLGPGNGDTEAFF
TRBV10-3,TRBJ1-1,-,CAISDTSQGKAFF
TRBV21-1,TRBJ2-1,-,CASSNLRIERRYNEQFF
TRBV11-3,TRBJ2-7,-,CASSSRGLAKAYEQYF
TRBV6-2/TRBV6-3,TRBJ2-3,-,CASSQRGSTDTQYF
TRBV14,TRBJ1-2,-,CASSPQFWGGAGGYTF
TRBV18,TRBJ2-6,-,CASSLQLVSGANVLTF
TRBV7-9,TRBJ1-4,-,CASSADVSEKLFF
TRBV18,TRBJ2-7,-,CASSPGLYEQYF
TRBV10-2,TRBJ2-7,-,CATLRTSGATYEQYF
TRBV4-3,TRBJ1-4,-,CASSPKKESFEKLFF
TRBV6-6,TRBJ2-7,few,CASSLGRKFYEQYF
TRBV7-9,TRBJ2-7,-,CASSLRFALAGENEQYF
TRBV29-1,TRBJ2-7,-,CSVEDLGEQYF
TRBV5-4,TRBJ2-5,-,CASSFQETQYF
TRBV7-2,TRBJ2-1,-,CASILGTNYNEQFF
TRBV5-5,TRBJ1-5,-,CASSSAGGNTTPQPQHF
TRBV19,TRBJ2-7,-,CASSIRLAYYEQYF
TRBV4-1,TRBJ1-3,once,CASSPTTATPGNTIYF
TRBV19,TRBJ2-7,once,CASSLRPGTGGYEQYF
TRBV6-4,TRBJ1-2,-,CASSQYYGYTF
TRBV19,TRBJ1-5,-,CASSPYDYNQPQHF
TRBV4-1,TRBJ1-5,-,CASSQEGLKTQFNQPQHF
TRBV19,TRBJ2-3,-,CASSGADSTDTQYF
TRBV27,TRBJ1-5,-,CASSSLRENQPQHF